Listed below are T cell receptor beta chains from one sample, sequenced in a study of graft-versus-host responses after intestinal transplantation. What these receptors recognize is not known. Repertoires were generated with immunoSEQ multiplex PCR, while TCRdb's copy carries only in-frame clones and drops some. Here the sample spans more than 75,000 clones, under 95% being singletons. Sequencing used unstimulated CD4+ T cells sorted from spleen or lymph node cells, obtained before transplant. Receptors originate from a human donor who was the organ donor for an intestinal transplant. Both conserved end residues are part of each CDR3. The D gene is left open where the match is weak. Size is stated for part of the rows, as once, few or many counts, or as a class when the clone is expanded.

>TRBJ2-2|TRBV30|-|-
CAWSVLRLGATGELFF
>TRBJ2-4|TRBV29-1|TRBD2|-
CSVETRTSGKNIQYF
>-|TRBV28|TRBD1|-
CASRPDRVGEQYF
>TRBJ2-3|TRBV5-1|TRBD2|-
CASSLAGGTDTQYF
>TRBJ1-2|TRBV6-1|TRBD1|-
CATGTANYGYTF
>TRBJ2-7|TRBV6-1|-|-
CASSGLTGRTSEQYF
>TRBJ2-1|TRBV5-1|-|-
CASSLVLLAQWQNEQFF
>TRBJ2-1|TRBV28|TRBD1|once
CATNGAGTGINEQFF
>TRBJ1-2|TRBV6-5|-|-
CASSSREHYGYTF
>TRBJ1-2|TRBV5-1|TRBD1|-
CASSISGTGNGGYTF
>TRBJ2-7|TRBV10-3|-|-
CAISLQQGSEQYF
>TRBJ2-3|TRBV10-3|TRBD1|-
CAISWRQGYTDTQYF
>TRBJ2-7|TRBV21-1|-|-
CASSKYGGGASYEQYF
>TRBJ1-3|TRBV19|-|-
CASSIYRPGETGNTIYF
>TRBJ2-7|TRBV19|-|-
CASSITGGPYEQYF
>TRBJ1-1|TRBV28|-|-
CASSGITGSAFF
>TRBJ2-5|TRBV7-7|-|-
CASSLVYSLIETQYF
>TRBJ1-5|TRBV28|TRBD1|-
CASSLGSQGKTSNQPQHF
>TRBJ2-1|TRBV7-8|TRBD1|-
CASSLVQDRVNEQFF
>TRBJ2-5|TRBV7-6|-|-
CASSSRVSQETQYF
>TRBJ2-3|TRBV6-5|-|-
CASSSGVTWDTQYF
>TRBJ2-4|TRBV2|-|-
CASRRVFEAKNIQYF
>TRBJ1-2|TRBV6-1|-|once
CASSGRYGYTF
>TRBJ2-7|TRBV2|-|-
CASIFLMGASPPEQYF
>TRBJ1-2|TRBV6-5|TRBD1|-
CASSETGVGGYTF
>TRBJ2-3|TRBV5-6|-|-
CASNVPGLSTDTQYF
>TRBJ2-1|TRBV2|TRBD1|-
CASSKGQGVNEQFF
>TRBJ1-1|TRBV19|-|-
CASSIDRGYTEAFF
>TRBJ2-5|TRBV5-4|-|-
CASSLPTGLKTQYF
>TRBJ1-6|TRBV7-7|-|-
CASSLPLGSSYNSPLHF
>TRBJ2-7|TRBV5-1|TRBD2|-
CASSRDSETSGSVKYF
>TRBJ2-1|TRBV5-1|TRBD2|-
CASSLPTNPTSAQFF
>TRBJ2-2|TRBV18|TRBD2|-
CASSIIGLAGPGTGELFF
>TRBJ2-1|TRBV14|TRBD2|-
CASSQEVTSGGSGWFF
>TRBJ1-5|TRBV5-8|TRBD1|-
CASSLGQGRYQPQHF
>TRBJ2-1|TRBV5-1|TRBD1|-
CASSTGTGMAGSNEQFF
>TRBJ2-3|TRBV7-9|-|-
CASSSAGVDTQYF
>TRBJ1-6|TRBV20-1|TRBD1|-
CSAGIQGTLHF
>TRBJ1-1|TRBV7-9|TRBD1|-
CASSLTGGFEAFF
>TRBJ2-3|TRBV30|-|-
CAWSVQGAQGTDTQYF
>TRBJ1-2|TRBV29-1|TRBD1|-
CSVRQGDYGYTF
>TRBJ2-7|TRBV29-1|-|-
CSGTGQGSYEQYF
>TRBJ1-1|TRBV5-1|-|-
CASSFFQGTMNTEAFF
>TRBJ1-1|TRBV20-1|-|-
CSGLRNTEAFF
>TRBJ1-5|TRBV6-6|-|-
CASGSGQYSNQPQHF
>TRBJ2-6|TRBV6-5|-|-
CASTQNRANVLTF
>TRBJ1-5|TRBV5-1|-|few
CASSLQGSNQPQHF